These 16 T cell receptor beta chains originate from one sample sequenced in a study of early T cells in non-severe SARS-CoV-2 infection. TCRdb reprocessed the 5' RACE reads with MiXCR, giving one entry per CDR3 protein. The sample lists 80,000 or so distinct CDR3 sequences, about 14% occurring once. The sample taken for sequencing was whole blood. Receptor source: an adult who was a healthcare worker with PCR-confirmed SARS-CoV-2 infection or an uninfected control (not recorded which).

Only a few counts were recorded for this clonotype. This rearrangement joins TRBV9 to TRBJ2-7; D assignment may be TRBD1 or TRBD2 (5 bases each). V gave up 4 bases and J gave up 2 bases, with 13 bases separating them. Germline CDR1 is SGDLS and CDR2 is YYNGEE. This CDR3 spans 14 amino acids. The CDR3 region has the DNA TGTGCCAGCAGCCTCCGGGACGGCCCCTACGAGCAGTACTTC. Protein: CASSLRDGPYEQYF.

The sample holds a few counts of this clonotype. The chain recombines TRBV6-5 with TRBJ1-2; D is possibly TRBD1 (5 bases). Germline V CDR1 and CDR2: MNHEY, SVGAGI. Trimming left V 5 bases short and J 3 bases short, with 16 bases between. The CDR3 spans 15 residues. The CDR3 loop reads CASSQPRQGDYGYTF. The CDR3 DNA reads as TGTGCCAGCAGTCAACCTAGGCAGGGTGACTATGGCTACACCTTC.

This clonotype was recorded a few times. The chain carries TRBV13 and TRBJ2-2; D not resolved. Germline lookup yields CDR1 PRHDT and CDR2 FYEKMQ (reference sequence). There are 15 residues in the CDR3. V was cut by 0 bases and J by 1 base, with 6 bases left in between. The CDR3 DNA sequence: TGTGCCAGCAGCTTAGGAGGGATGAACACCGGGGAGCTGTTTTTT. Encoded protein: CASSLGGMNTGELFF.

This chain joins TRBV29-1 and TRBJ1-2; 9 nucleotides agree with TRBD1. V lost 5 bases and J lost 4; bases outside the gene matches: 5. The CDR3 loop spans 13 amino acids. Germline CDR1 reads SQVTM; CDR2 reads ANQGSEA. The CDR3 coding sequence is TGCAGCGTTCGACAGGGGGTTACCTATGGCTACACCTTC. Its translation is CSVRQGVTYGYTF.

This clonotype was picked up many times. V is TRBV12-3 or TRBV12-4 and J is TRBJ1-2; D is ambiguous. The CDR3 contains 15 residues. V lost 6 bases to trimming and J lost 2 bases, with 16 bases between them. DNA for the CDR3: TGTGCCAGCAGACCTCCTTCGGCCGGGAACTATGGCTACACCTTC. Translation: CASRPPSAGNYGYTF.

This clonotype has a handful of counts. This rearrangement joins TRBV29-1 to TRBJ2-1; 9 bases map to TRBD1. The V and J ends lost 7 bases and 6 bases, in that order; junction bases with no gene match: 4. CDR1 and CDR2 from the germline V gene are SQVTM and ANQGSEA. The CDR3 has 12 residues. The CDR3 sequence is CSARTGANEQFF. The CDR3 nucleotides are TGCAGCGCCCGGACAGGGGCCAATGAGCAGTTCTTC.

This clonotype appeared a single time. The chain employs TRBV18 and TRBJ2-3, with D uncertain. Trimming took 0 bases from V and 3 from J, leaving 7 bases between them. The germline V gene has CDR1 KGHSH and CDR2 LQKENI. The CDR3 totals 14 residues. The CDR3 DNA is TGTGCCAGCTCACCACCTTCAAGAACAGATACGCAGTATTTT. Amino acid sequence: CASSPPSRTDTQYF.

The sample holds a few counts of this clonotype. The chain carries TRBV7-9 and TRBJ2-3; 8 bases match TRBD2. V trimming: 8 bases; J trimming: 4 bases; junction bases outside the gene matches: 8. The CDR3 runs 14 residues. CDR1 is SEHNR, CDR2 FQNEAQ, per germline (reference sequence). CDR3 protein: CASASSAGADTQYF. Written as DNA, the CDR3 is TGTGCCAGCGCCTCCTCAGCGGGAGCAGATACGCAGTATTTT. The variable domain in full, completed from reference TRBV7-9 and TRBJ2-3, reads DTGVSQNPRHKITKRGQNVTFRCDPISEHNRLYWYRQTLGQGPEFLTYFQNEAQLEKSRLLSDRFSAERPKGSFSTLEIQRTEQGDSAMYLCASASSAGADTQYFGPGTRLTVL.

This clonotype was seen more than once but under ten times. CDR3 bases: TGCAGTGCTAGAGATATGCGGGGGCTACGACGGGAGTACTTC. Translation gives CSARDMRGLRREYF. The chain has TRBV20-1 and TRBJ2-7; tentative D call: TRBD2 (7 bases). V lost 0 bases and J 11 bases, leaving 20 bases between the germline ends. CDR3 length: 14 residues. CDR1 DFQATT and CDR2 SNEGSKA come from the germline V gene (reference sequence).

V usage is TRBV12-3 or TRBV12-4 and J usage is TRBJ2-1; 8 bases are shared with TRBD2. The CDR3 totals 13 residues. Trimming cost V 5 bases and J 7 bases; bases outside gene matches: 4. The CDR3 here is CASSTTSVNEQFF. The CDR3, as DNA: TGTGCCAGCAGTACGACTAGCGTTAATGAGCAGTTCTTC.

The CDR3 DNA follows: TGTGCTAGTGGTTTGTCAGGGGCAAACGAGCAGTACTTC. This codes for CASGLSGANEQYF. The chain uses TRBV12-5 and TRBJ2-7; weak D call: TRBD1 (6 bases). The V gene's germline CDR1 is LGHNT and CDR2 FRNRAP. This CDR3 contains 13 residues. V lost 2 bases to trimming and J lost 5 bases, with 10 bases between them.

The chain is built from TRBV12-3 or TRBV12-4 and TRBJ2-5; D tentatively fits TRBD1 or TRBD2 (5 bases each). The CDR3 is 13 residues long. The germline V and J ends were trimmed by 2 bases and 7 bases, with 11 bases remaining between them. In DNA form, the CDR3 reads TGTGCCAGCAGTTTACACGGGGCGGCGACCCAGTACTTC. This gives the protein CASSLHGAATQYF.

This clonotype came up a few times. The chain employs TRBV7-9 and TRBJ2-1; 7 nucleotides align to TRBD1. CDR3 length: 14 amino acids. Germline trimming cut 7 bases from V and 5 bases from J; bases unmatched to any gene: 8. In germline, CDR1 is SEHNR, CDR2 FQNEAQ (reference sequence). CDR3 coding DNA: TGTGCCAGCACCCCTACAGGGGCCCACAATGAGCAGTTCTTC. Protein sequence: CASTPTGAHNEQFF.

Here the CDR3 DNA reads TGCAGTGCTAGAAGCCGTCCAGTCGGATTCGGCACAGATACGCAGTATTTT. Amino acid sequence: CSARSRPVGFGTDTQYF. J is TRBJ2-3 and V is TRBV20-1; D is unresolved. The CDR3 runs 17 residues. The germline V gene has CDR1 DFQATT and CDR2 SNEGSKA (reference sequence). The V gene lost 2 bases and the J gene lost 1 base, with 19 bases spanning the gap.

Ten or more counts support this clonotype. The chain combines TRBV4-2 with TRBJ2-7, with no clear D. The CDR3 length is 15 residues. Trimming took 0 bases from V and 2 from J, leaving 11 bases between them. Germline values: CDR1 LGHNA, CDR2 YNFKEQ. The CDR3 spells CASSQDRTATYEQYF. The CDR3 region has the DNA TGTGCCAGCAGCCAAGATCGTACAGCAACCTACGAGCAGTACTTC.

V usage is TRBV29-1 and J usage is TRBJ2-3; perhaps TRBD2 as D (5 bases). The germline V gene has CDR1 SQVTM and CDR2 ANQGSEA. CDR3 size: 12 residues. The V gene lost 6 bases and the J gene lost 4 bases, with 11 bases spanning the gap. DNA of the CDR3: TGCAGCGTCCGGGCGGGCCCAGATACGCAGTATTTT. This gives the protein CSVRAGPDTQYF.